This T cell receptor beta chain was captured by sequencing in a study of OX40 agonist ivuxolimab in advanced cancers. Background on the study: Dose-escalation cases comprised hepatocellular carcinoma, melanoma, renal cell or head and neck cancer. About 42% of patients had received prior checkpoint inhibitor therapy. Study-level points and caveats: Circulating CD4+ and CD8+ T cells showed clonal expansion by week 6 at 0.1 to 3.0 mg/kg.

Autoimmune disease history or systemic immunosuppression led to patient exclusion. The method was immunoSEQ multiplex PCR; TCRdb's version includes in-frame clones alone and lacks a portion of them. Here the sample spans 70,000 to 80,000 clones, about 85% being singletons. For this clone: The target antigen is unknown.

The CDR3 extends over 14 amino acids. V lost 5 bases, J lost 9 bases, and 4 bases stayed unmatched. Germline V CDR1 and CDR2: MDHEN, SYDVKM. The receptor was derived from an adult with an advanced solid tumor such as melanoma, head and neck, liver or kidney cancer. The starting material was CD4+ or CD8+ T cells sorted from blood, obtained in a trial of the OX40 agonist ivuxolimab. The chain uses TRBV28 and TRBJ2-1; 13 nucleotides line up with TRBD2. In DNA, the CDR3 is TGTGCCAGCAGTGTAACTAGCGGGAGGGTTGAGCAGTTCTTC. Its translation: CASSVTSGRVEQFF.